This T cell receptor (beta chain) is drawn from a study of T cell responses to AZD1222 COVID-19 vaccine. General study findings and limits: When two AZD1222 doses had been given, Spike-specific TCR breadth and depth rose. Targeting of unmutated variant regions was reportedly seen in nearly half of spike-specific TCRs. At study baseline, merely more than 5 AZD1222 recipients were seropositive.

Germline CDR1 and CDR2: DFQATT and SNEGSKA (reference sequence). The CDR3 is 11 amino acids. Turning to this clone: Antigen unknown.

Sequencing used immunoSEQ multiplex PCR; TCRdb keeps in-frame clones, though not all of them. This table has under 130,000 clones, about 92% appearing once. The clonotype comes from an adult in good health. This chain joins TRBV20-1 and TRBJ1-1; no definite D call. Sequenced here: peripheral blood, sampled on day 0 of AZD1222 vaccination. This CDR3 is CPRTGNTEAFF. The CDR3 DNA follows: TGCCCAAGGACGGGGAACACTGAAGCTTTCTTT.